Listed below are T cell receptor beta chains from one sample, sequenced in a study of blood T cell repertoires in COVID-19. Profiling relied on immunoSEQ multiplex PCR, and the TCRdb table lists in-frame clones only, not all of them. The sample consists of some 190,000 clones, more than 70% of them appearing once. The sequenced sample consisted of peripheral blood. These receptors originate from a man younger than 35 with active or convalescent COVID-19. Each CDR3 is given with its conserved first and last residue. A D gene is named only where the DNA matches it firmly. Some rows mark clone size as missing; the rest say once, few, many or name a class of expanded clone.

size,J,V,D,length,CDR3,DNA
NA,TRBJ1-2,TRBV7-2,NA,14,CASSRPGGRSGYTF,TGTGCCAGCAGCCGCCCGGGGGGTAGGAGTGGCTACACCTTC
NA,TRBJ1-1,TRBV2,NA,15,CASSEAEIMNTEAFF,TGTGCCAGCAGTGAGGCAGAAATAATGAACACTGAAGCTTTCTTT
NA,TRBJ1-2,TRBV25-1,NA,15,CASSVGSSSTGGYTF,TGTGCCAGCAGTGTTGGCAGTTCCTCGACGGGGGGCTACACCTTC
NA,TRBJ2-7,TRBV28,NA,13,CASSYRDAYEQYF,TGTGCCAGCAGCTACAGGGATGCCTACGAGCAGTACTTC
NA,TRBJ2-7,TRBV13,TRBD2,15,CASSLTGEGSYEQYF,TGTGCCAGCAGCTTAACGGGGGAGGGTTCCTACGAGCAGTACTTC
NA,TRBJ1-2,TRBV3-1/TRBV3-2,TRBD1,13,CASSQGNRGGYTF,TGTGCCAGCAGCCAGGGCAACAGGGGTGGCTACACCTTC
NA,TRBJ2-3,TRBV7-3,NA,13,CASSLRPTDTQYF,TGTGCCAGCAGCTTACGTCCCACAGATACGCAGTATTTT
NA,TRBJ1-2,TRBV30,NA,14,CAWSVQRNSYGYTF,TGTGCCTGGAGTGTACAACGGAACAGCTATGGCTACACCTTC
few,TRBJ2-1,TRBV21-1,NA,16,CAATRVGTSGTNEQFF,TGTGCAGCGACCCGCGTAGGGACTAGCGGGACCAATGAGCAGTTCTTC
NA,TRBJ2-1,TRBV6-2/TRBV6-3,TRBD2,15,CASSTFRAGDNEQFF,TGTGCCAGCAGTACCTTCCGGGCGGGAGATAATGAGCAGTTCTTC
NA,TRBJ2-2,TRBV7-9,TRBD2,17,CASSSGLAGKGTGELFF,TGTGCCAGCAGCTCGGGACTAGCGGGGAAGGGAACCGGGGAGCTGTTTTTT
NA,TRBJ1-5,TRBV19,TRBD1,17,CASSLSRDRGGNQPQHF,TGTGCCAGTAGTCTAAGCCGGGACAGGGGTGGCAATCAGCCCCAGCATTTT
NA,TRBJ1-1,TRBV19,NA,15,CASSEVVGRNTEAFF,TGTGCCAGTAGCGAAGTGGTAGGGAGAAACACTGAAGCTTTCTTT
NA,TRBJ1-1,TRBV12-5,NA,12,CASGTHNTEAFF,TGTGCTAGTGGGACACACAACACTGAAGCTTTCTTT
NA,TRBJ1-1,TRBV4-1,NA,15,CASSQAFNRNTEAFF,TGCGCCAGCAGCCAAGCATTTAATAGAAACACTGAAGCTTTCTTT
NA,TRBJ1-1,TRBV7-9,NA,14,CASSFQGRNTEAFF,TGTGCCAGCAGCTTCCAGGGCCGGAACACTGAAGCTTTCTTT
NA,TRBJ2-1,TRBV7-3,TRBD2,17,CASSLNGGTGGRNEQFF,TGTGCCAGCAGCTTAAACGGGGGAACGGGAGGGCGTAATGAGCAGTTCTTC
NA,TRBJ1-6,TRBV3-1/TRBV3-2,TRBD1,15,CASSRAGQGSAPLHF,TGTGCCAGCAGCCGAGCGGGACAGGGTTCGGCACCCCTCCACTTT
NA,TRBJ2-3,TRBV18,TRBD1,15,CASSPERQGADTQYF,TGTGCCAGCTCACCAGAGAGACAGGGGGCAGATACGCAGTATTTT
NA,TRBJ2-5,TRBV4-1,NA,15,CASSQGDRARETQYF,TGCGCCAGCAGCCAAGGAGATAGAGCTCGGGAGACCCAGTACTTC
NA,TRBJ1-1,TRBV4-2,NA,16,CASSQDKVGPGTEAFF,TGTGCCAGCAGCCAAGATAAGGTCGGGCCGGGAACTGAAGCTTTCTTT
NA,TRBJ1-1,TRBV10-3,NA,15,CAISESPYLNTEAFF,TGTGCCATCAGTGAGTCGCCCTACTTGAACACTGAAGCTTTCTTT
NA,TRBJ2-1,TRBV15,TRBD1,15,CATSSRVGGRNEQFF,TGTGCCACCAGCAGTCGAGTAGGGGGCCGAAATGAGCAGTTCTTC
NA,TRBJ2-7,TRBV2,TRBD1,14,CAGRQGAFSYEQYF,TGTGCCGGCAGACAGGGGGCATTCTCCTACGAGCAGTACTTC
NA,TRBJ2-7,TRBV5-6,NA,14,CASTTGPGLNEQYF,TGTGCCAGCACCACGGGCCCAGGGCTTAACGAGCAGTACTTC
once,TRBJ2-3,TRBV2,TRBD2,16,CASSPPSGASTDTQYF,TGTGCCAGCAGCCCTCCTAGCGGGGCGAGCACAGATACGCAGTATTTT
once,TRBJ1-2,TRBV7-9,NA,16,CASSPGGGEGNYGYTF,TGTGCCAGCAGCCCCGGTGGGGGGGAGGGTAACTATGGCTACACCTTC
NA,TRBJ1-3,TRBV5-1,NA,14,CASRDTASGNTIYF,TGCGCCAGCAGGGACACAGCCTCTGGAAACACCATATATTTT
NA,TRBJ2-5,TRBV7-6,NA,15,CASSLDRVDGETQYF,TGTGCCAGCAGCTTAGACAGGGTTGATGGGGAGACCCAGTACTTC
NA,TRBJ1-5,TRBV6-4,NA,13,CASSDDFGGTQHF,TGTGCCAGCAGTGACGACTTCGGGGGGACCCAGCATTTT
NA,TRBJ1-1,TRBV10-2,NA,14,CASSVLQGNTEAFF,TGCGCCAGCAGTGTCTTACAGGGGAACACTGAAGCTTTCTTT
NA,TRBJ2-1,TRBV9,TRBD2,15,CASSVDGGSNNEQFF,TGTGCCAGCAGCGTAGATGGCGGGAGCAACAATGAGCAGTTCTTC
NA,TRBJ1-1,TRBV18,NA,13,CASSLEGRTEAFF,TGTGCCAGCTCACTGGAGGGTAGGACTGAAGCTTTCTTT
NA,TRBJ1-6,TRBV2,TRBD1,14,CASRAGTGNSPLHF,TGTGCCAGCAGGGCCGGGACAGGGAATTCACCCCTCCACTTT
NA,TRBJ2-7,TRBV19,TRBD1,14,CASSTDRGPYEQYF,TGTGCCAGTAGTACGGACAGGGGTCCCTACGAGCAGTACTTC